The next 18 T cell receptor beta chains were all read from a single sample in a study of cytomegalovirus exposure and HLA in healthy donors. PCR employed 60 Vbeta and 13 Jbeta primers. Repertoires were generated with immunoSEQ multiplex PCR, while TCRdb's copy carries only in-frame clones and drops some. The data contain approximately 160,000 clones, 65% to 85% of them singletons. The specimen was PBMCs. These receptors were collected from a woman in her forties or fifties in good health and CMV-seropositive.

This chain connects TRBV2 to TRBJ1-4; TRBD1 is a possible D gene (5 bases). The germline gives CDR1 SNHLY, CDR2 FYNNEI. CDR3 size: 15 residues. The V end lost 6 bases, the J end lost 8 bases, and 19 bases lay between the germline ends. In DNA, the CDR3 is TGTGCCAGCAGCGCGGGGCAGGTTAATAGGGAAAAACTGTTTTTT. Protein sequence: CASSAGQVNREKLFF.

The chain recombines TRBV5-4 with TRBJ1-2; 7 positions agree with TRBD1. The CDR3 has 14 residues. The germline CDR1 and CDR2 sequences are SGHNT and YYREEE (reference sequence). J gave up 7 bases and V 2 bases, and 8 bases lay outside the gene matches. This CDR3 reads CASSLEGAVRGYTF. The CDR3 region has the DNA TGTGCCAGCAGCTTAGAGGGGGCAGTTCGTGGCTACACCTTC.

The rearrangement links TRBV13 to TRBJ2-7; D is undetermined. The CDR3 totals 12 residues. V was trimmed by 5 bases and J by 1 base, leaving 6 bases between them. CDR1 is PRHDT, CDR2 FYEKMQ, per germline (reference sequence). This CDR3 reads CASSPRSYEQYF. As DNA, the CDR3 is TGTGCCAGCAGCCCCCGGTCCTACGAGCAGTACTTC.

This sequence joins TRBV5-1 and TRBJ1-1; 7 bases line up with TRBD1. Germline V gene sequence: CDR1 SGHRS, CDR2 YFSETQ. The CDR3 length is 14 residues. The junction had 3 bases not matched to a gene; V was cut back by 0 bases and J by 4 bases. CDR3 sequence: CASSLGGGTTEAFF. The DNA of the CDR3 is TGCGCCAGCAGCTTGGGAGGGGGCACCACTGAAGCTTTCTTT.

This clone was observed a few times. This rearrangement joins TRBV7-9 to TRBJ1-1; 11 positions agree with TRBD1. In germline, CDR1 is SEHNR, CDR2 FQNEAQ (reference sequence). V shed 6 bases, J shed 4 bases, and the junction held 7 bases outside the gene matches. The CDR3 is made up of 15 amino acids. CDR3 DNA: TGTGCCAGCAGTGGCCGGACAGGGGGCATCACTGAAGCTTTCTTT. Translation gives CASSGRTGGITEAFF.

The rearrangement joins TRBV2 to TRBJ1-2; unclear D gene. CDR1 is SNHLY and CDR2 is FYNNEI in the germline V gene. CDR3 length: 14 amino acids. Trimming removed 4 bases at V and 9 bases at J, with 18 bases between. CDR3 sequence reads: CASSVGQPNRSYTF. DNA of the CDR3: TGTGCCAGCAGTGTTGGGCAGCCGAACCGCAGCTACACCTTC.

The chain uses TRBV11-2 and TRBJ1-6, with a tentative D call TRBD1 (5 bases). CDR1 is SGHAT and CDR2 is FQNNGV in the germline V gene. The CDR3 has 14 residues. The V gene lost 4 bases and the J gene lost 5 bases, with 9 bases spanning the gap. The chain's CDR3 is CASSSRQNNSPLHF. The CDR3 coding sequence is TGTGCCAGCAGCTCTCGACAGAATAATTCACCCCTCCACTTT.

The rearrangement links TRBV5-6 to TRBJ2-2; D gene ambiguous. V was clipped by 1 base and J by 1 base, with 14 bases between them. Germline V gene lookup returns CDR1 SGHDT and CDR2 YYEEEE. The CDR3 has 17 amino acids. Written as DNA, the CDR3 is TGTGCCAGCAGCTTGTTCTTCTTTTCTGTGAACACCGGGGAGCTGTTTTTT. Its translation: CASSLFFFSVNTGELFF.

This chain joins TRBV2 and TRBJ1-5; perhaps TRBD1 as D (5 bases). Germline V gene lookup returns CDR1 SNHLY and CDR2 FYNNEI. V was clipped by 5 bases and J by 0 bases, with 8 bases between them. This CDR3 has 14 amino acids. The CDR3 protein is CASSLGGSNQPQHF. The CDR3 region has the DNA TGTGCCAGCAGTCTCGGGGGTAGCAATCAGCCCCAGCATTTT.

The chain links TRBV9 to TRBJ1-2; D is uncertain. The ends were cut back, 0 bases at V and 1 base at J, with 13 bases in the middle. Germline loops: CDR1 SGDLS, CDR2 YYNGEE. The CDR3 is made up of 16 amino acids. CDR3: CASSVGGANVNYGYTF. The CDR3 region has the DNA TGTGCCAGCAGCGTAGGAGGCGCAAATGTTAACTATGGCTACACCTTC. Looking up the rest from reference TRBV9 and TRBJ1-2 gives the full variable domain: DSGVTQTPKHLITATGQRVTLRCSPRSGDLSVYWYQQSLDQGLQFLIQYYNGEERAKGNILERFSAQQFPDLHSELNLSSLELGDSALYFCASSVGGANVNYGYTFGSGTRLTVV.

V is TRBV15 and J is TRBJ2-1, with TRBD1 matching 9 bases. The J segment lost 7 bases and the V segment lost 4 bases, leaving 8 bases of the junction unmatched. From germline, CDR1 is LNHNV and CDR2 YYDKDF (reference sequence). CDR3 length: 15 residues. The CDR3 loop reads CATSTGTGHQNEQFF. In DNA, the CDR3 is TGTGCCACCAGCACCGGGACAGGGCATCAAAATGAGCAGTTCTTC.

This sequence joins TRBV4-1 and TRBJ1-2, with unresolved D. With 1 base removed from V and 3 bases from J, the gap between germline ends came to 12 bases. The CDR3 is made up of 15 amino acids. Germline V gene data show CDR1 as MGHRA and CDR2 as YSYEKL. DNA for the CDR3: TGCGCCAGCAGCCAAGTTGGCGGAATCTACTATGGCTACACCTTC. This encodes CASSQVGGIYYGYTF.

This clone was counted a single time. This sequence joins TRBV30 and TRBJ2-7; D ambiguous. The CDR3 covers 11 residues. V gave up 5 bases and J gave up 5 bases, with 10 bases separating them. Germline V gene sequence: CDR1 GTSNPN, CDR2 SVGIG (reference sequence). Here the CDR3 DNA reads TGTGCCTGGGGCGACACCGACGAGCAGTACTTC. This gives the protein CAWGDTDEQYF.

This chain links TRBV2 with TRBJ1-1; 8 bases are a match to TRBD1. V shed 8 bases, J shed 5 bases, and the junction held 7 bases outside the gene matches. Germline lookup yields CDR1 SNHLY and CDR2 FYNNEI. This CDR3 comprises 13 residues. CDR3 sequence: CASSQGGFTEAFF. CDR3 bases: TGTGCCAGCTCACAGGGGGGATTTACTGAAGCTTTCTTT.

This chain uses TRBV15 with TRBJ1-1; 10 nucleotides align to TRBD1. This CDR3 spans 13 amino acids. Germline loops: CDR1 LNHNV, CDR2 YYDKDF (reference sequence). J lost 4 bases, V lost 8 bases, and 4 bases had no gene match. The CDR3 loop reads CATGWTGGTEAFF. The CDR3 bases are TGTGCCACCGGATGGACAGGGGGCACTGAAGCTTTCTTT.

In its sample, this clone was seen a few times. The V and J genes are TRBV13 and TRBJ2-1; TRBD1 agrees at 11 bases. The CDR3 has 15 amino acids. Germline values: CDR1 PRHDT, CDR2 FYEKMQ (reference sequence). V lost 4 bases and J lost 6; bases outside the gene matches: 5. The CDR3 loop is CASSSPGTGGNEQFF. CDR3 bases: TGTGCCAGCAGCTCCCCCGGGACAGGGGGCAATGAGCAGTTCTTC.

The V and J genes are TRBV7-9 and TRBJ2-5; no clear D. The ends were cut back, 3 bases at V and 7 bases at J, with 9 bases in the middle. Germline V gives CDR1 SEHNR, CDR2 FQNEAQ (reference sequence). CDR3 length equals 12 residues. The CDR3 is CASSFSTGTQYF. For the CDR3, the DNA is TGTGCCAGCAGCTTTAGTACGGGGACCCAGTACTTC. Together with reference TRBV7-9 and TRBJ2-5, the CDR3 gives the full variable domain: DTGVSQNPRHKITKRGQNVTFRCDPISEHNRLYWYRQTLGQGPEFLTYFQNEAQLEKSRLLSDRFSAERPKGSFSTLEIQRTEQGDSAMYLCASSFSTGTQYFGPGTRLLVL.

The chain employs TRBV2 and TRBJ1-5; TRBD1 might be the D (5 bases). The CDR3 totals 17 residues. Trimming removed 2 bases at V and 1 base at J, with 15 bases between. Germline assignment: CDR1 SNHLY and CDR2 FYNNEI. The CDR3 loop is CASSEWGQGLSNQPQHF. The CDR3 nucleotides read TGTGCCAGCAGTGAATGGGGTCAGGGTCTGAGCAATCAGCCCCAGCATTTT.